This T cell receptor (beta chain) was obtained from a study of glioma-infiltrating T cells after dendritic cell vaccination. Study in general: Glioblastoma patients came from Phase I and II dendritic cell vaccination trials. Dendritic cells derived from monocytes and pulsed with autologous tumor lysate formed the vaccine.

Concerning this clone itself: The antigen is not known.

The CDR3 is made up of 14 amino acids. In germline, CDR1 is SGHNT, CDR2 YENEEA. The V end lost 4 bases, the J end lost 10 bases, and 17 bases lay between the germline ends. Generated by immunoSEQ multiplex PCR, the TCRdb table keeps only in-frame clones and is missing some. The table includes about 67,000 clones, 81% detected once. General study results and limits: Complete blood and tumor specimen sets were limited to few patients.

The receptor comes from a human donor with glioblastoma. The sample was blood, taken before dendritic cell vaccination. The rearrangement uses TRBV11-3 and TRBJ2-1; D possibly corresponds to TRBD2 (6 bases). CDR3 bases: TGTGCCAGCAGCTCAGAGAAGACGGGGGACGAGCAGTTCTTC. It yields the protein CASSSEKTGDEQFF. The full variable domain, in which reference TRBV11-3 and TRBJ2-1 provide the parts outside the CDR3, is EAGVVQSPRYKIIEKKQPVAFWCNPISGHNTLYWYLQNLGQGPELLIRYENEEAVDDSQLPKDRFSAERLKGVDSTLKIQPAELGDSAVYLCASSSEKTGDEQFFGPGTRLTVL.